Included here is one T cell receptor beta chain sequence, with context. This clone's antigen is unknown. Per-base qualities were not stored, and no clone one base away is much larger. TCRbeta CDR3 regions were amplified from genomic DNA using the immunoSEQ Assay, a bias-controlled multiplex PCR. In the authors' own workflow: Within the assay, amplification of reference gene primers was used to estimate how many nucleated cells each sample contained. To quantify the absolute abundance of each unique TCRbeta CDR3 rearrangement, sequence reads were collapsed and filtered. For each sample, productive Simpson clonality was calculated as the square root of Simpson's diversity index over productive rearrangements. As stored in TCRdb, this immuneACCESS dataset retains in-frame rearrangements with V and J assigned. A fraction of the clones does not appear; measured against another copy, unresolved V genes explain less than half of the discrepancy, and the remainder lacks a known reason. V, J and clone size reflect that table, while D and trimming were determined from the DNA. For this sample the table gives a few hundred thousand clones, of which about 83% were detected only once. Around an eighth of the sample is held by the ten biggest clonotypes.

The sample belongs to a study of blood T cell repertoires in COVID-19 (dated by TCRdb to the early 2020s). With respect to the entire study: Samples covering the acute and convalescent phases of COVID-19 were provided by collaborators in the United States, Italy and Spain. A de-identified subject ID, COVID-19 status, age in years and sex were almost always included in the sample metadata. The samples were drawn from the first 160 participants of the ongoing ImmuneRACE study and from 1,254 subjects provided by 6 global collaborators. A freely available public database, intended as a resource for researchers studying the immune response to SARS-CoV-2, is where the repertoires were released. Where available, HLA class I and class II types were taken from metadata supplied by the sample provider and were not determined by assay-based typing. The dataset comprised deeply sampled blood TCRbeta repertoires from subjects exposed to, actively infected with, or recovered from COVID-19. The material from the prospective study consisted of cDNA or gDNA derived from T cells, B-cell-depleted T cells, or PBMCs. On the study overall, not on this receptor specifically: Clinical and demographic metadata were provided uncurated, with the amount varying by source and participant.

From cysteine to phenylalanine, the CDR3 is 15 amino acids long. Here the CDR3 DNA is all that survives: 45 bases in frame from base 1. Germline trimming: 0 bases from V, 7 bases from J; junction bases outside gene matches: 6. Reading the germline V gene gives CDR1 SGDLS and CDR2 YYNGEE. Whole blood was collected in K2EDTA tubes by collaborating institutions according to the institutions' own protocols. For TCRbeta analysis, collaborators shipped samples as frozen whole blood, isolated PBMCs, or DNA extracted from either of those sample types. The chain employs TRBV9 and TRBJ2-2; 7 junctional bases match TRBD2. The material sequenced was peripheral blood. The TCR sequence derives from a man older than 75 with acute or convalescent COVID-19. The CDR3 in this case is CASSVGGEGFGELFF. The bases read TGTGCCAGCAGCGTAGGAGGGGAGGGGTTCGGGGAGCTGTTTTTT. The variable domain in full, with residues beyond the CDR3 obtained from the reference TRBV9 and TRBJ2-2 genes, is DSGVTQTPKHLITATGQRVTLRCSPRSGDLSVYWYQQSLDQGLQFLIQYYNGEERAKGNILERFSAQQFPDLHSELNLSSLELGDSALYFCASSVGGEGFGELFFGEGSRLTVL.